This TCR beta chain was found in a study of blood T cell repertoires in COVID-19. For the study at large: The study drew acute and convalescent COVID-19 samples from the United States, Italy and Spain. In each case, the material was cDNA or gDNA derived from T cells, B-cell-depleted T cells, or PBMCs.

This CDR3 region has 16 residues. Germline values: CDR1 MRHNA, CDR2 SNTAGT. The V segment lost 3 bases and the J segment 4 bases; nucleotides outside the gene matches: 8. Followed over time, Seattle patients had been enrolled while infection was active. Original handling: Reference gene primer amplification gave nucleated cell count estimates. The assay was immunoSEQ multiplex PCR, and TCRdb's table has in-frame clones only and misses some. V and J calls and clone size are given by that table; D and trimming were obtained from the DNA. Here the sample spans over 200,000 clones, 83% being singletons. The sample consisted of peripheral blood. The receptor was derived from a woman aged 25-40 years with COVID-19, enrolled during active disease. The rearrangement uses TRBV6-4 and TRBJ2-3, with 9 bases that match TRBD2. In DNA, the CDR3 is TGTGCCAGCAGTGAGGGAGCGGGGGGTTCCGCAGATACGCAGTATTTT. Amino acids: CASSEGAGGSADTQYF.